The 17 T cell receptor beta chains given below trace back to one sample, sequenced in a study of regulatory T cells in long-lasting Graves disease. Indicated time point: persistent/refractory GD, antithyroid drugs over 5 years with positive TRAb. From RNA extracted from PBMCs, the TCR library was made. Assembly of TCR beta libraries relied on iRepertoire HTBI primers together with Arm-PCR of CDR3 regions. TCRdb fed the multiplex PCR reads into MiXCR, producing one record per CDR3 protein. The sample has a few hundred thousand distinct CDR3 sequences; around a fifth are singletons. The starting material was peripheral blood mononuclear cells (PBMCs), obtained when the disease was refractory, from a patient treated with antithyroid drugs. The source of these receptors is a female donor with Graves disease.

In its sample, this clonotype was seen many times. This chain uses TRBV12-3 or TRBV12-4 with TRBJ2-2; 8 bases match TRBD1. The CDR3 is 16 amino acids. J gave up 1 base and V 5 bases, and 6 bases lay outside the gene matches. The CDR3 DNA sequence: TGTGCCAGCAGTGAAACCGGGACAGGGAACACCGGGGAGCTGTTTTTT. Encoded protein: CASSETGTGNTGELFF.

The CDR3 is CASSRLLAGGTYEQYF. The CDR3 coding sequence is TGCGCCAGCAGCCGCCTACTAGCGGGGGGCACCTACGAGCAGTACTTC. The genes are TRBV4-1 and TRBJ2-7; the match to TRBD2 covers 12 bases. The CDR3 totals 16 residues. Trimming removed 4 bases from V and 2 bases from J; junction bases left unmatched: 6. CDR1 is MGHRA, CDR2 YSYEKL, per germline.

In its sample, this clonotype was seen many times. V and J are TRBV28 and TRBJ2-7, with 8 bases fitting TRBD1. This CDR3 is 13 amino acids long. V lost 6 bases to trimming and J lost 6 bases; unmatched junction nucleotides: 7. Germline assignment: CDR1 MDHEN and CDR2 SYDVKM. This CDR3 reads CASSQGGQGEQYF. In nucleotides, the CDR3 is TGTGCCAGCAGCCAAGGAGGACAGGGCGAGCAGTACTTC.

This clonotype has ten or more counts. The chain's CDR3 is CASSQASYRQGSYGYTF. CDR3 DNA sequence: TGTGCCAGCAGCCAAGCTAGCTACCGACAGGGCAGCTATGGCTACACCTTC. This rearrangement joins TRBV14 to TRBJ1-2; TRBD1 aligns across 7 bases. CDR3 length equals 17 residues. V shed 1 base, J shed 4 bases, and the junction held 12 bases outside the gene matches. Germline V gene sequence: CDR1 SGHDN, CDR2 FVKESK.

This clonotype was seen ten or more times. The chain uses TRBV2 and TRBJ1-1; 9 nucleotides line up with TRBD1. Trimming cost V 5 bases and J 7 bases; bases outside gene matches: 5. Germline-derived CDR1 and CDR2 are SNHLY and FYNNEI. This CDR3 has 13 residues. This CDR3 is CASSWTGEGEAFF. The CDR3 nucleotides are TGTGCCAGCAGTTGGACAGGGGAAGGTGAAGCTTTCTTT.

V gene TRBV9 combines with J gene TRBJ1-1; D perhaps matches TRBD1 (6 bases). Germline-derived CDR1 and CDR2 are SGDLS and YYNGEE. The CDR3 is 15 residues long. Trimming stripped 5 bases from V and 2 bases from J, with 16 bases between. CDR3 sequence: CASSARGQSNTEAFF. The DNA of the CDR3 is TGTGCCAGCAGTGCGCGGGGGCAGAGTAACACTGAAGCTTTCTTT.

This clonotype turned up a few times. The rearrangement joins TRBV3-1 to TRBJ2-5; possible D gene TRBD2, 5 bases. The CDR3 consists of 14 residues. Germline CDR1 and CDR2: LGHDT and YNNKEL (reference sequence). Trimming removed 4 bases from V and 5 bases from J, with 14 bases in between. Here the CDR3 reads CASSPPSERETQYF. The CDR3 DNA reads TGTGCCAGCAGCCCCCCATCTGAGCGGGAGACCCAGTACTTC.

V usage is TRBV20-1 and J usage is TRBJ2-7; 10 bases are a match to TRBD2. The CDR3 runs 14 residues. Trimming at V came to 4 bases and at J to 2 bases, leaving 5 bases not matched to a gene. Germline values: CDR1 DFQATT, CDR2 SNEGSKA (reference sequence). CDR3 nucleotides: TGCAGTGCTACCTTAGCGGGGGGTACCTACGAGCAGTACTTC. It translates to CSATLAGGTYEQYF.

This clonotype was counted many times. The rearrangement links TRBV6-5 to TRBJ1-3; D is possibly TRBD1 (5 bases). Trimming removed 4 bases from V and 0 bases from J, with 7 bases in between. Germline V gives CDR1 MNHEY, CDR2 SVGAGI. The CDR3 consists of 14 residues. The CDR3 sequence: CASSSGGSGNTIYF. The CDR3 DNA reads TGTGCCAGCAGTTCCGGGGGCTCTGGAAACACCATATATTTT.

This clonotype was seen a handful of times. This chain links TRBV10-3 with TRBJ2-4; no clear D. This CDR3 has 16 residues. V gave up 0 bases and J gave up 4 bases, with 13 bases separating them. The germline CDR1 and CDR2 sequences are ENHRY and SYGVKD. The CDR3 sequence is CAISESAVARKNIQYF. CDR3 sequence (DNA): TGTGCCATCAGTGAGTCCGCGGTAGCAAGGAAAAACATTCAGTACTTC.

This clonotype was counted only a few times. This chain connects TRBV28 to TRBJ1-1; TRBD1 agrees at 9 bases. Germline loops: CDR1 MDHEN, CDR2 SYDVKM. V shed 5 bases, J shed 3 bases, and the junction held 16 bases outside the gene matches. The CDR3 is 18 residues long. CDR3 DNA: TGTGCCAGCAGTCCAGGGACAGGGTTTTTGGTGTGGTACACTGAAGCTTTCTTT. Translation: CASSPGTGFLVWYTEAFF.

Comments on this clonotype: This likely stems from a read error, as it lies one base from a far larger clone. Because it lacks the conserved phenylalanine or tryptophan at the end, this CDR3 is likely a read error. This rearrangement joins TRBV6-4 to TRBJ2-5, with a possible D match to TRBD1 (6 bases). The V gene lost 2 bases and the J gene lost 5 bases, with 18 bases spanning the gap. This CDR3 region has 16 residues. Germline CDR1 reads MRHNA; CDR2 reads SNTAGT. CDR3 sequence reads: CASSDAPGVFGETQYL. The CDR3 DNA reads TGTGCCAGCAGTGACGCCCCAGGGGTGTTCGGGGAGACCCAGTACTTG.

This clonotype occurred once. This chain joins TRBV4-1 and TRBJ2-5, with 9 bases aligning to TRBD2. The CDR3 length is 17 residues. Germline CDR1 is MGHRA and CDR2 is YSYEKL. V lost 9 bases to trimming and J lost 1 base; unmatched junction nucleotides: 15. The CDR3 DNA reads TGCGCCAGTTCCCTCAGAGGGGCTAGCGGGGCCCAAGAGACCCAGTACTTC. This translates into CASSLRGASGAQETQYF.

This clonotype was observed many times. The chain combines TRBV6-1 with TRBJ1-1; a weak D match, TRBD1 (5 bases). V was shortened by 6 bases and J by 2 bases, with 7 bases between the two germline ends. CDR3 length: 12 amino acids. Germline V gene sequence: CDR1 MNHNS, CDR2 SASEGT. CDR3 in DNA: TGTGCCAGCAGGACAGCTAACACTGAAGCTTTCTTT. Translating gives CASRTANTEAFF.

This clonotype turned up a few times. The chain is built from TRBV20-1 and TRBJ1-1; D is unclear. This CDR3 is built from 13 residues. Trimming left V 3 bases short and J 0 bases short, with 8 bases between. Germline V gene lookup returns CDR1 DFQATT and CDR2 SNEGSKA (reference sequence). The CDR3 DNA is TGCAGTGCTAGTGGCGCGGTGAACACTGAAGCTTTCTTT. It codes for CSASGAVNTEAFF.

This clonotype was detected many times. This rearrangement joins TRBV6-5 to TRBJ1-1; D is undetermined. Germline V gene data show CDR1 as MNHEY and CDR2 as SVGAGI. Trimming removed 2 bases at V and 0 bases at J, with 10 bases between. The CDR3 extends over 15 amino acids. CDR3 in amino acids: CASSYLPTLNTEAFF. Written as DNA, the CDR3 is TGTGCCAGCAGTTACCTCCCGACACTGAACACTGAAGCTTTCTTT.

This clonotype showed up many times. This chain joins TRBV7-2 and TRBJ1-5, with a tentative D call TRBD1 (5 bases). In germline, CDR1 is SGHTA, CDR2 FQGNSA. The CDR3 length is 14 residues. Trimming took off 1 base at V and 2 bases at J, with 6 bases between the two ends. This CDR3 is CASSLGRGNQPQHF. The CDR3 nucleotides are TGTGCCAGCAGCTTAGGCAGGGGCAATCAGCCCCAGCATTTT.